The 30 T cell receptor beta chains below were found in one sample sequenced in a study of blood T cell repertoires in COVID-19. Profiled with immunoSEQ multiplex PCR; TCRdb holds only in-frame clones, not every one. The sample records fewer than 250,000 clones, approximately 86% being singletons. The sequenced sample was PBMCs or T cells enriched from blood (not recorded which). Receptors originate from a woman in her twenties or thirties with acute COVID-19.

The V and J genes are TRBV27 and TRBJ2-2; TRBD2 aligns across 9 bases. This CDR3 has 15 residues. V dropped 5 bases and J dropped 7; count of bases not matched to a gene: 8. The germline V gene encodes CDR1 MNHEY and CDR2 SMNVEV (reference sequence). The CDR3 DNA is TGTGCCAGCAGTCCCCGGGTAGCGGGGGTCGGGGAGCTGTTTTTT. Translated, it gives CASSPRVAGVGELFF.

The table lists this clone with a count of one. The V call is TRBV2, the J call TRBJ2-1; 11 positions agree with TRBD2. Germline CDR1 SNHLY, CDR2 FYNNEI. The CDR3 is made up of 14 amino acids. With 9 bases clipped from V and 5 bases from J, the junction kept 6 bases outside the gene matches. Here the CDR3 reads CARTPSGGNNEQFF. The CDR3, as DNA: TGTGCCAGGACGCCTAGCGGGGGGAACAATGAGCAGTTCTTC.

This clone was seen just once. The chain combines TRBV9 with TRBJ1-4, with D hard to call. Trimming cost V 7 bases and J 0 bases, with 10 bases left between them. Germline V gene sequence: CDR1 SGDLS, CDR2 YYNGEE. The CDR3 runs to 14 residues. The CDR3 coding sequence is TGTGCCAGCGGACTAGGTTCAACTAATGAAAAACTGTTTTTT. This gives the protein CASGLGSTNEKLFF.

V is TRBV27 and J is TRBJ1-5, with 9 bases fitting TRBD1. This CDR3 is built from 14 residues. Germline lookup yields CDR1 MNHEY and CDR2 SMNVEV (reference sequence). The V and J ends lost 6 bases and 5 bases, in that order; junction bases with no gene match: 5. CDR3 loop: CASSWTGVHQPQHF. The CDR3 nucleotides read TGTGCCAGCAGCTGGACAGGGGTCCATCAGCCCCAGCATTTT.

The chain uses TRBV28 and TRBJ1-1; TRBD1 might be the D (6 bases). Trimming removed 2 bases at V and 11 bases at J, with 15 bases between. The CDR3 totals 13 residues. Germline assignment: CDR1 MDHEN and CDR2 SYDVKM. The CDR3 loop reads CASSLTGRGVAFF. The DNA of the CDR3 is TGTGCCAGCAGTTTAACAGGGCGGGGGGTTGCTTTCTTT.

This clone came up once. This chain uses TRBV5-6 with TRBJ1-5; D possibly corresponds to TRBD1 (5 bases). Trimming took 6 bases from V and 0 from J, leaving 16 bases between them. This CDR3 has 16 residues. Germline CDR1 reads SGHDT; CDR2 reads YYEEEE. CDR3 amino acids: CASTQGGFYSNQPQHF. As DNA, the CDR3 is TGTGCCAGCACCCAGGGCGGCTTTTATAGCAATCAGCCCCAGCATTTT.

The genes are TRBV7-6 and TRBJ2-2; D is possibly TRBD2 (5 bases). V was pared by 5 bases and J by 6 bases, with 16 bases between. CDR3 length equals 15 residues. Germline lookup yields CDR1 SGHVS and CDR2 FNYEAQ. The CDR3 sequence is CASSLQEGPPGELFF. In DNA, the CDR3 is TGTGCCAGCAGCCTCCAAGAGGGCCCTCCCGGGGAGCTGTTTTTT.

The chain couples TRBV27 to TRBJ1-2; weak D call: TRBD1 (6 bases). Germline V CDR1 and CDR2: MNHEY, SMNVEV (reference sequence). CDR3 length: 15 amino acids. V lost 3 bases and J 8 bases, leaving 19 bases between the germline ends. In DNA, the CDR3 is TGTGCCAGCAGTTTCTCCCCCGGGGGGCGAGGCGGCTACACCTTC. Its protein product is CASSFSPGGRGGYTF.

The chain uses TRBV6-6 and TRBJ1-1; TRBD1 is a possible D gene (6 bases). The CDR3 sequence is 15 residues long. CDR1 is MNHNY and CDR2 is SVGAGI in the germline V gene (reference sequence). Trimming pared 5 bases from V and 1 base from J, leaving 14 bases between. The CDR3 region is CASSLQGLGNTEAFF. For the CDR3, the DNA is TGTGCCAGCAGTCTACAGGGCCTGGGGAACACTGAAGCTTTCTTT.

The rearrangement uses TRBV6-6 and TRBJ1-2; 8 bases are shared with TRBD1. V lost 4 bases to trimming and J lost 6 bases; unmatched junction nucleotides: 13. Germline lookup yields CDR1 MNHNY and CDR2 SVGAGI (reference sequence). This CDR3 has 16 residues. The CDR3 DNA sequence: TGTGCCAGCAGTTCCCTAGGGCAGGGGGCGCAGCATGGCTACACCTTC. Translated, it gives CASSSLGQGAQHGYTF.

This CDR3 reads CASSLTDADTQYF. CDR3 bases: TGTGCCAGCAGCTTAACTGATGCAGATACGCAGTATTTT. The J gene is TRBJ2-3, the V gene TRBV7-2, with unresolved D. V lost 2 bases, J lost 4 bases, and 7 bases lay in between. CDR3 length: 13 amino acids. Germline CDR1 SGHTA, CDR2 FQGNSA.

This chain joins TRBV6-5 and TRBJ2-3; D might be TRBD2 (6 bases). The V gene's germline CDR1 is MNHEY and CDR2 SVGAGI. V was shortened by 5 bases and J by 6 bases, with 6 bases between the two germline ends. The CDR3 is 11 amino acids. The CDR3 region has the DNA TGTGCCAGCAGTCGGGAGGATACGCAGTATTTT. It is translated as CASSREDTQYF.

The V and J genes are TRBV5-1 and TRBJ1-1, with 7 bases lining up with TRBD1. Germline CDR1 SGHRS, CDR2 YFSETQ. J gave up 1 base and V 4 bases, and 7 bases lay outside the gene matches. The CDR3 sequence is 15 residues long. CDR3 residues: CASSIAGTANTEAFF. CDR3 nucleotide sequence: TGCGCCAGCAGCATTGCCGGGACAGCGAACACTGAAGCTTTCTTT.

Notes on this clone: A clone one base away is much larger, so this may be a read error. The rearrangement links TRBV30 to TRBJ1-6, with 8 positions matching TRBD1. The germline V gene has CDR1 GTSNPN and CDR2 SVGIG (reference sequence). Germline trimming cut 1 base from V and 5 bases from J; bases unmatched to any gene: 1. This CDR3 is built from 14 residues. The CDR3, as DNA: TGTGCCTGGAGTGCGGGACAGGATAATTCACCCCTCCACTTT. Its protein product is CAWSAGQDNSPLHF.

The chain links TRBV7-8 to TRBJ1-4; tentative D call: TRBD1 (5 bases). Germline V gene sequence: CDR1 SGHVS, CDR2 FQNEAQ. This CDR3 contains 15 residues. Trimming took off 4 bases at V and 8 bases at J, with 17 bases between the two ends. The DNA for the CDR3 is TGTGCCAGCAGCTCGAATAGGGGAAAAGGGGAAAAACTGTTTTTT. Protein sequence: CASSSNRGKGEKLFF.

The chain has TRBV2 and TRBJ2-1; 9 nucleotides align to TRBD2. CDR3 size: 14 residues. V was pared by 5 bases and J by 6 bases, with 5 bases of the junction left unmatched. Germline V gives CDR1 SNHLY, CDR2 FYNNEI. For the CDR3, the DNA is TGTGCCAGCAGTTCGGGGACTAGCACCAATGAGCAGTTCTTC. Protein product: CASSSGTSTNEQFF.

As for this clone: Given a much more abundant clone one base away, this may be a read error. The chain employs TRBV13 and TRBJ1-2; D might be TRBD1 (5 bases). The CDR3 runs 13 residues. Trimming took off 3 bases at V and 2 bases at J, with 7 bases between the two ends. From germline, CDR1 is PRHDT and CDR2 FYEKMQ (reference sequence). CDR3 in amino acids: CASSFGGNYGYTF. CDR3 in DNA: TGTGCCAGCAGCTTCGGGGGGAACTATGGCTACACCTTC.

The V call is TRBV5-8, the J call TRBJ2-7, with a weak D call TRBD2 (5 bases). The CDR3 has 12 amino acids. Per germline, CDR1 SGHTS and CDR2 YDEGEE. Between the trimmed V and J ends, which lost 10 bases and 6 bases, there was a span of 17 bases. The CDR3 region is CAVTPTGIEQYF. CDR3 in DNA: TGTGCCGTCACGCCGACGGGAATCGAGCAGTACTTC.

The rearrangement uses TRBV5-6 and TRBJ1-1; 8 nucleotides match TRBD1. The CDR3 runs to 15 residues. Germline values: CDR1 SGHDT, CDR2 YYEEEE. V was pared by 3 bases and J by 0 bases, with 4 bases of the junction left unmatched. DNA of the CDR3: TGTGCCAGCAGCTGGGGACAGGTCATGAACACTGAAGCTTTCTTT. Protein sequence: CASSWGQVMNTEAFF. Full variable domain (remainder filled in from reference TRBV5-6 and TRBJ1-1): DAGVTQSPTHLIKTRGQQVTLRCSPKSGHDTVSWYQQALGQGPQFIFQYYEEEERQRGNFPDRFSGHQFPNYSSELNVNALLLGDSALYLCASSWGQVMNTEAFFGQGTRLTVV.

This clone showed up just once. The rearrangement links TRBV19 to TRBJ1-4; D not resolved. The CDR3 is 12 amino acids. In germline, CDR1 is LNHDA, CDR2 SQIVND (reference sequence). V dropped 8 bases and J dropped 5 bases, with 9 bases sitting between them. CDR3 protein: CASRGVNEKLFF. CDR3 coding DNA: TGTGCCAGTCGCGGGGTAAATGAAAAACTGTTTTTT.

The table lists this clone with a few counts. The chain carries TRBV10-3 and TRBJ2-6; TRBD1 aligns across 7 bases. J lost 0 bases, V lost 4 bases, and 3 bases had no gene match. The germline CDR1 and CDR2 sequences are ENHRY and SYGVKD. The CDR3 is made up of 16 amino acids. The DNA of the CDR3 is TGTGCCATCAGTGGGACAGGTCCCTCTGGGGCCAACGTCCTGACTTTC. This gives the protein CAISGTGPSGANVLTF.

In nucleotides, the CDR3 is TGTGCCAGCAGGCCTGCGGGGGTAAGAGCTGAAAAACTGTTTTTT. This translates into CASRPAGVRAEKLFF. The chain uses TRBV28 and TRBJ1-4, with a weak D call TRBD1 (5 bases). The germline V and J ends were trimmed by 6 bases and 7 bases, with 18 bases remaining between them. The CDR3 is 15 amino acids. Germline V lookup: CDR1 MDHEN, CDR2 SYDVKM.

The CDR3 reads CASSRVGAAGNTIYF. Here the CDR3 DNA reads TGTGCCAGCAGTCGAGTGGGGGCGGCTGGAAACACCATATATTTT. The V call is TRBV27, the J call TRBJ1-3, with D perhaps TRBD1 (6 bases). Germline loops: CDR1 MNHEY, CDR2 SMNVEV (reference sequence). V was trimmed by 5 bases and J by 2 bases, leaving 13 bases between them. The CDR3 has 15 amino acids.

This chain connects TRBV14 to TRBJ2-3; 9 bases align to TRBD2. The V gene's germline CDR1 is SGHDN and CDR2 FVKESK. The CDR3 loop spans 19 amino acids. The ends lost 1 base at V and 2 bases at J; junction bases unmatched: 13. CDR3 DNA: TGTGCCAGCAGCCAAGGCCTAATAGCGGGGGCAATATTCACAGATACGCAGTATTTT. Amino acids: CASSQGLIAGAIFTDTQYF.

This rearrangement joins TRBV6-1 to TRBJ1-5, with D hard to call. V lost 4 bases and J lost 5, with 18 bases in between. Germline V lookup: CDR1 MNHNS, CDR2 SASEGT. The CDR3 extends over 16 amino acids. The CDR3 nucleotides read TGTGCCAGCAGTGGAGGGTCTGCCAGCTTGTATCAGCCCCAGCATTTT. This sequence encodes CASSGGSASLYQPQHF.

The chain is built from TRBV2 and TRBJ1-6; D is unclear. This CDR3 comprises 15 residues. Trimming removed 6 bases at V and 6 bases at J, with 15 bases between. The V gene's germline CDR1 is SNHLY and CDR2 FYNNEI. CDR3 residues: CASRGKKTLNSPLHF. The CDR3 nucleotides read TGTGCCAGCAGGGGCAAGAAAACTCTTAATTCACCCCTCCACTTT.

The genes are TRBV5-1 and TRBJ1-1; TRBD1 might be the D (5 bases). This CDR3 has 15 residues. V was cut by 0 bases and J by 3 bases, with 12 bases left in between. Germline CDR1 is SGHRS and CDR2 is YFSETQ. CDR3 nucleotides: TGCGCCAGCAGCTTGGGGTTCAGGGCGGACACTGAAGCTTTCTTT. Translated, it gives CASSLGFRADTEAFF.

This sequence joins TRBV7-2 and TRBJ1-3; 7 nucleotides agree with TRBD1. V trimming: 5 bases; J trimming: 7 bases; junction bases outside the gene matches: 8. The germline CDR1 and CDR2 sequences are SGHTA and FQGNSA. CDR3 length equals 14 residues. The CDR3 coding sequence is TGTGCCAGCAGCAGGGACAGTCCTCCGAACACCATATATTTT. It encodes CASSRDSPPNTIYF. Looking up the rest from reference TRBV7-2 and TRBJ1-3 gives the full variable domain: GAGVSQSPSNKVTEKGKDVELRCDPISGHTALYWYRQSLGQGLEFLIYFQGNSAPDKSGLPSDRFSAERTGGSVSTLTIQRTQQEDSAVYLCASSRDSPPNTIYFGEGSWLTVV.

The CDR3 DNA sequence: TGCGCCAGCAGCCAAGAGGGACTAGCGGGGGCCGAGCAGTACTTC. Protein product: CASSQEGLAGAEQYF. The rearrangement joins TRBV4-3 to TRBJ2-7; TRBD2 matches 14 bases. Germline values: CDR1 LGHNA, CDR2 YSLEER. There are 15 residues in the CDR3. Unmatched junction bases numbered 1, after V lost 0 bases and J lost 6 bases.

The chain employs TRBV6-6 and TRBJ1-5, with D maybe TRBD1 (5 bases). V was trimmed by 2 bases and J by 6 bases, leaving 17 bases between them. CDR1 and CDR2 (germline): MNHNY, SVGAGI (reference sequence). CDR3 length: 16 amino acids. This CDR3 reads CASSYPGRVEFQPQHF. The DNA of the CDR3 is TGTGCCAGCAGTTACCCTGGCAGGGTAGAGTTTCAGCCCCAGCATTTT.